This TCR beta chain was sequenced for a study of beta chain features in type 1 diabetes (dated by TCRdb to the late 2010s). In the study overall: No differences in mean age, gender distribution, total cell number or subset yield were found between patients and healthy donors. Regulatory and stem cell-like memory subsets were obtained from only 8 patients and roughly 8 healthy donors, while naive and central memory subsets were obtained from all 30 or so donors. A total of approximately 100 million sorted cells were examined across all samples, and the number of cells per subset was strongly correlated with RNA yield. The study compared the TCRB repertoires of sorted circulating CD4+ T cell subsets in recently diagnosed type 1 diabetes patients with those in matched healthy donors. Study-wide findings and limitations: PCR might favor shorter templates, but patient and control samples were amplified and corrected together, so any skew would affect both groups equally. The naive, central memory and regulatory TCRB repertoires appeared to resemble one another more closely among patients than among healthy donors. Fewer insertions and more nucleotide deletions at VDJ recombination sites were observed in patients with type 1 diabetes, implying thymic rearrangement abnormalities. Because cDNA rather than genomic DNA was sequenced, highly expressing activated cells could have been over-represented, although no difference in activation and CD3 levels was found between groups. In all four CD4+ subsets, TCRB CDR3 length was moderately but significantly shorter in type 1 diabetes patients. Only small numbers of individuals were included in the HLA sub-analyses, which left unresolved whether HLA type had any influence on TCRB rearrangement.

Each donor gave one peripheral blood draw, averaging about 120 mL, which was collected into heparinised tubes. A BD FACSAria II and a panel including CD45RO, CCR7, CD25, CD127, CD95 and CD27 were used to sort naive, central memory, regulatory and stem cell-like memory CD4+ T cells. A purity above 98% was achieved for all sorted populations. PBMCs were isolated immediately by Lymphoprep density gradient centrifugation and stained directly without culture. So that batch effects would be minimized, each experiment stained and sorted samples in pairs, pairing one healthy donor with one patient. The table lists this clone with a few counts. Its recognized antigen is unknown. The sample holds no much larger clone one base away, and base qualities are not on file. The CDR3 runs 16 residues from the cysteine to the phenylalanine. The sequence is cut down to CDR3 DNA, 48 bases in frame from base 1. Compared with germline, V lacks 2 bases and J lacks 3 bases; bases without a gene match: 9. Taken from the germline V gene (reference sequence), the CDR1 and CDR2 loops are SGHNT and YYREEE.

The High Capacity cDNA Reverse Transcription Kit was used to reverse transcribe all of the isolated RNA, meaning that expressed TCRB transcripts were what got sequenced. Naive, central memory and regulatory T cell samples underwent deep immunoSEQ sequencing, averaging roughly 3.3 million total reads per sample. After sorted cells were lysed in RLT buffer, RNA was extracted with DNase-treated RNeasy Micro or Mini kits, with the choice depending on cell number. To prevent cross-contamination, every cell subset was processed on its own, while patient and healthy donor samples were processed together. The immunoSEQ multiplex PCR was used to amplify TCRB sequences from cDNA, generating 87-bp fragments that spanned the CDR3 region. Sequencing of the amplicons was done on the Illumina HiSeq platform. In the original analysis: Synthetic template baselines were used to correct PCR bias computationally, reads within Hamming distance 2 were collapsed together, and singletons that could not be merged were discarded. Reads were aligned against IMGT to assign V, D and J genes, CDR3 length and insertions or deletions at six rearrangement sites. Within each subset, clonotype counts were normalized to the number of sorted cells before true diversity and Gini coefficients were calculated with the tcR R package. Repertoire sharing was quantified using the overlap coefficient calculated on TCRB nucleotide sequences. Out-of-frame TCRB sequences from naive cells were analyzed to stand in for the pre-selection repertoire. TCRdb obtained this table from immuneACCESS and retained in-frame rearrangements with V and J assigned. These tables miss some clones; where compared with another copy, unresolved V genes account for less than half of the shortfall, and the remainder is unexplained. That table furnishes V, J and clone size, whereas the DNA furnished D and trimming. The sample table holds over 600,000 clones, of which around 12% were seen once. Roughly 0.11% of the sample is held by the ten biggest clonotypes.

This sequence was found in a man aged 25-40 years with type 1 diabetes. Sequencing used naive CD4+ T cells from blood. The cell subset or site label on this specimen signifies: true naive CD4+ T cells. Rearrangement joined TRBV5-4 to TRBJ2-5; 8 bases in between match TRBD1. CDR3 loop: CASSFPTGEGEETQYF. The sequenced DNA: TGTGCCAGCAGCTTTCCGACAGGGGAAGGGGAAGAGACCCAGTACTTC.